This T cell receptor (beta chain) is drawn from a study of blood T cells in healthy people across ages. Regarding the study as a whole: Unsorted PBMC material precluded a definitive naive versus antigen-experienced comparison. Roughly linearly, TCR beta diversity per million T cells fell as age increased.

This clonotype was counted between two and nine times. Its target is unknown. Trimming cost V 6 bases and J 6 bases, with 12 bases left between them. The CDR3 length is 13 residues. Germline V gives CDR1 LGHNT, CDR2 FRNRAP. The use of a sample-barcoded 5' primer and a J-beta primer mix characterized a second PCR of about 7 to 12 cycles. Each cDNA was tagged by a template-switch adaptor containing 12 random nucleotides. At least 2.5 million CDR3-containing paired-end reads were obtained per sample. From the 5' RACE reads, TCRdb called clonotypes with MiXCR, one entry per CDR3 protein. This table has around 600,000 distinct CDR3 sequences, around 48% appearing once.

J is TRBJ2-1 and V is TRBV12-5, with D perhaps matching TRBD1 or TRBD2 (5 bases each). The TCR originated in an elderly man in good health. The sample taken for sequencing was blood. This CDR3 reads CASGRGGSNEQFF. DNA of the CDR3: TGTGCTAGTGGACGGGGCGGTTCCAATGAGCAGTTCTTC. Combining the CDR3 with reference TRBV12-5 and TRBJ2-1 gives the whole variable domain DARVTQTPRHKVTEMGQEVTMRCQPILGHNTVFWYRQTMMQGLELLAYFRNRAPLDDSGMPKDRFSAEMPDATLATLKIQPSEPRDSAVYFCASGRGGSNEQFFGPGTRLTVL.